This record covers a single TCR beta chain. Its antigen is not identified. This specimen comes from a study of Ad26.COV2.S vaccination and SARS-CoV-2 variants. Findings and caveats of the study: Measurement of non-spike TCR breadth gave similar results in vaccine and placebo recipients. The study found higher spike-specific TCR breadth in vaccine than placebo recipients.

Treatment meaning: 19 received Ad26.COV2.S at low or high dose, single or two shots; 5 received placebo; per-sample allocation not given. Repertoires come from day 63 after the first vaccine or placebo injection. The CDR3 is made up of 14 amino acids. The ends were cut back, 7 bases at V and 3 bases at J, with 13 bases in the middle. Per germline, CDR1 SGHTA and CDR2 FQGNSA. Profiled with immunoSEQ multiplex PCR; TCRdb holds only in-frame clones, not every one. In the table there are hundreds of thousands of clones, 89% of which are singletons. This rearrangement joins TRBV7-2 to TRBJ1-3, with TRBD1 as a possible D gene (5 bases). The source of this sequence is a person aged 18 to 59 who received the Ad26.COV2.S COVID-19 vaccine or a placebo. The specimen was peripheral blood, collected in a trial of Ad26.COV2.S vaccine versus placebo. The CDR3 sequence is CASNYGGNGNTIYF. The CDR3 nucleotides read TGTGCCAGCAACTATGGGGGGAATGGAAACACCATATATTTT.